Listed below are T cell receptor beta chains from one sample, sequenced in a study of blood T cell repertoires in COVID-19. TCRdb's copy holds only in-frame clones and misses some; the assay was immunoSEQ multiplex PCR. The table lists approximately 200,000 clones, over 75% of them singletons. Material: peripheral blood. These receptors all stem from a man aged 35-49 years with active or convalescent COVID-19. The CDR3 runs from the conserved cysteine through the conserved F or W. Each record gives: V gene, J gene, D gene, clone size, CDR3 DNA, CDR3 protein. D genes are given only for firm matches. Clone size is not always given. Where it is, it says once, few, many or a class for expanded clones.

v_call: TRBV28
j_call: TRBJ2-7
d_call: TRBD1
clone_size: -
cdr3_nt: TGTGCCAGCCGGTCCGCCGGACAGGCCTACGAGCAGTACTTC
cdr3_aa: CASRSAGQAYEQYF

v_call: TRBV28
j_call: TRBJ2-3
d_call: TRBD2
clone_size: -
cdr3_nt: TGTGCCAGCAGTTTATCGGCTAGCGGGGGCACAGATACGCAGTATTTT
cdr3_aa: CASSLSASGGTDTQYF

v_call: TRBV6-4
j_call: TRBJ2-3
d_call: -
clone_size: -
cdr3_nt: TGTGCCAGCAGTGACATTGGGGGCCGGACGCAGTATTTT
cdr3_aa: CASSDIGGRTQYF

v_call: TRBV5-1
j_call: TRBJ2-2
d_call: TRBD1
clone_size: -
cdr3_nt: TGCGCCAGCAGTTACCTTCCCGTCGGACAGGGGAACACCGGGGAGCTGTTTTTT
cdr3_aa: CASSYLPVGQGNTGELFF

v_call: TRBV11-2
j_call: TRBJ1-1
d_call: -
clone_size: -
cdr3_nt: TGTGCCAGCAGCTTAGGCCCCGCCGAGGGTAGCACTGAAGCTTTCTTT
cdr3_aa: CASSLGPAEGSTEAFF

v_call: TRBV11-2
j_call: TRBJ2-5
d_call: -
clone_size: -
cdr3_nt: TGTGCCAGCAGCTTCCTTAGGGGTGCCCAAGAGACCCAGTACTTC
cdr3_aa: CASSFLRGAQETQYF

v_call: TRBV19
j_call: TRBJ2-7
d_call: TRBD1
clone_size: -
cdr3_nt: TGTGCCAGTAGTGGCTTACAGGGGATGGAACATCGCGAGCAGTACTTC
cdr3_aa: CASSGLQGMEHREQYF

v_call: TRBV12-3/TRBV12-4
j_call: TRBJ1-2
d_call: -
clone_size: -
cdr3_nt: TGTGCCAGCAGCCAGGGTTTGTCTGGCTACACCTTC
cdr3_aa: CASSQGLSGYTF

v_call: TRBV27
j_call: TRBJ2-5
d_call: TRBD2
clone_size: -
cdr3_nt: TGTGCCAGCAGTTTTTCGGGACTAGTCCAAGAGACCCAGTACTTC
cdr3_aa: CASSFSGLVQETQYF

v_call: TRBV5-5
j_call: TRBJ2-5
d_call: TRBD1
clone_size: few
cdr3_nt: TGTGCCAGCAGCTTCGCAGGGGGCGAGACCCAGTACTTC
cdr3_aa: CASSFAGGETQYF

v_call: TRBV19
j_call: TRBJ2-2
d_call: -
clone_size: -
cdr3_nt: TGTGCCAGTAGCGGAGGGGTGAACACCGGGGAGCTGTTTTTT
cdr3_aa: CASSGGVNTGELFF

v_call: TRBV18
j_call: TRBJ1-1
d_call: -
clone_size: once
cdr3_nt: TGTGCCAGCCCCCGGGAGGTCGATGGGACTGAAGCTTTCTTT
cdr3_aa: CASPREVDGTEAFF

v_call: TRBV7-3
j_call: TRBJ2-3
d_call: TRBD2
clone_size: -
cdr3_nt: TGTGCCAGCAGCTTAGGACTAGCCGAGGTAGATACGCAGTATTTT
cdr3_aa: CASSLGLAEVDTQYF

v_call: TRBV28
j_call: TRBJ2-3
d_call: -
clone_size: once
cdr3_nt: TGTGCCAGCAGGGTGCGGGGAACCTACACAGATACGCAGTATTTT
cdr3_aa: CASRVRGTYTDTQYF

v_call: TRBV18
j_call: TRBJ2-5
d_call: -
clone_size: -
cdr3_nt: TGTGCCAGCTCACTGAATGGGGGGGCGTTCCTCCAGACCCAGTACTTC
cdr3_aa: CASSLNGGAFLQTQYF

v_call: TRBV3-1/TRBV3-2
j_call: TRBJ2-5
d_call: TRBD1
clone_size: -
cdr3_nt: TGTGCCAGCAGCCAGGAGCAGGGGGTTGGCATGGCGACCCAGTACTTC
cdr3_aa: CASSQEQGVGMATQYF

v_call: TRBV2
j_call: TRBJ1-1
d_call: TRBD1
clone_size: -
cdr3_nt: TGTGCCAGCAGTGTATTACAGGGGGCCACTGAAGCTTTCTTT
cdr3_aa: CASSVLQGATEAFF

v_call: TRBV30
j_call: TRBJ1-5
d_call: -
clone_size: -
cdr3_nt: TGTGCCTCGGCCTACGGACACCTGTTATCCAATAGCAATCAGCCCCAGCATTTT
cdr3_aa: CASAYGHLLSNSNQPQHF

v_call: TRBV6-5
j_call: TRBJ1-2
d_call: TRBD1
clone_size: -
cdr3_nt: TGTGCCAGCACCCTGGGACAGCATAACTATGGCTACACCTTC
cdr3_aa: CASTLGQHNYGYTF

v_call: TRBV28
j_call: TRBJ2-7
d_call: TRBD2
clone_size: -
cdr3_nt: TGTGCCAGCACCCCCGGGGGGGTGTCCTACGAGCAGTACTTC
cdr3_aa: CASTPGGVSYEQYF

v_call: TRBV5-4
j_call: TRBJ2-5
d_call: -
clone_size: -
cdr3_nt: TGTGCCAGCAGCTTACGGGGTGCAGAAGAGACCCAGTACTTC
cdr3_aa: CASSLRGAEETQYF

v_call: TRBV7-2
j_call: TRBJ2-7
d_call: TRBD2
clone_size: -
cdr3_nt: TGTGCCAGCAGCTTAGTCCCCGGACTAGCGCAGTACGAGCAGTACTTC
cdr3_aa: CASSLVPGLAQYEQYF

v_call: TRBV19
j_call: TRBJ1-2
d_call: -
clone_size: -
cdr3_nt: TGTGCCAGTAGTATAGATCTTAGCGCCCCTGGCTACACCTTC
cdr3_aa: CASSIDLSAPGYTF

v_call: TRBV27
j_call: TRBJ1-2
d_call: -
clone_size: -
cdr3_nt: TGTGCCAGCCGAGGGAGCGGCTATGGCTACACCTTC
cdr3_aa: CASRGSGYGYTF

v_call: TRBV5-1
j_call: TRBJ1-1
d_call: -
clone_size: -
cdr3_nt: TGCGCCAGCAGCTTGGTGGGCCCTTGGGCTGAAGCTTTCTTT
cdr3_aa: CASSLVGPWAEAFF

v_call: TRBV18
j_call: TRBJ1-1
d_call: TRBD1
clone_size: -
cdr3_nt: TGTGCCAGCTCACCTAACCAAGGGGGCGGTGGCACTGAAGCTTTCTTT
cdr3_aa: CASSPNQGGGGTEAFF

v_call: TRBV6-5
j_call: TRBJ1-2
d_call: -
clone_size: -
cdr3_nt: TGTGCCAGCAGCCCCGGGAGGGTTAATGGCTACACCTTC
cdr3_aa: CASSPGRVNGYTF

v_call: TRBV5-8
j_call: TRBJ1-5
d_call: TRBD1
clone_size: once
cdr3_nt: TGTGCCAGCAGCATATGGACAGGGACCCAAGTACCCCAGCATTTT
cdr3_aa: CASSIWTGTQVPQHF

v_call: TRBV7-9
j_call: TRBJ2-3
d_call: -
clone_size: -
cdr3_nt: TGTGCCAGCAGCCTCCCCCCCGGGGGAACAGATACGCAGTATTTT
cdr3_aa: CASSLPPGGTDTQYF

v_call: TRBV11-2
j_call: TRBJ1-2
d_call: -
clone_size: once
cdr3_nt: TGTGCCAGCAGCTTATCCCCAGGGAACTATGGCTACACCTTC
cdr3_aa: CASSLSPGNYGYTF

v_call: TRBV3-1/TRBV3-2
j_call: TRBJ1-4
d_call: TRBD1
clone_size: -
cdr3_nt: TGTGCCAGCACTGACAGGGGGTCCGGGGCTAATGAAAAACTGTTTTTT
cdr3_aa: CASTDRGSGANEKLFF

v_call: TRBV23-1
j_call: TRBJ1-5
d_call: -
clone_size: -
cdr3_nt: TGCGCCAGCAGTACGCGGGGCGGTCAGCCCCAGCATTTT
cdr3_aa: CASSTRGGQPQHF

v_call: TRBV25-1
j_call: TRBJ2-1
d_call: TRBD2
clone_size: -
cdr3_nt: TGTGCCAGCGCTAAGACAGCGGGAGGGCCCAGTGAGCAGTTCTTC
cdr3_aa: CASAKTAGGPSEQFF

v_call: TRBV27
j_call: TRBJ1-5
d_call: -
clone_size: -
cdr3_nt: TGTGCCAGCAGTGCTCTACTCGGGAATCAGCCCCAGCATTTT
cdr3_aa: CASSALLGNQPQHF

v_call: TRBV18
j_call: TRBJ2-7
d_call: -
clone_size: -
cdr3_nt: TGTGCCAGCTCGCCACAGCAGGACGAGCAGTACTTC
cdr3_aa: CASSPQQDEQYF

v_call: TRBV28
j_call: TRBJ1-1
d_call: TRBD1
clone_size: few
cdr3_nt: TGTGCCAGCAGTGAAAAGACAGGGTTGGGCACTGAAGCTTTCTTT
cdr3_aa: CASSEKTGLGTEAFF

v_call: TRBV5-8
j_call: TRBJ1-1
d_call: -
clone_size: -
cdr3_nt: TGTGCCAGCAGCTTGGCCAGGGTACAGAAGAACACTGAAGCTTTCTTT
cdr3_aa: CASSLARVQKNTEAFF

v_call: TRBV29-1
j_call: TRBJ1-5
d_call: -
clone_size: -
cdr3_nt: TGCAGCGTCCTCCTGGGAGGCAATCAGCCCCAGCATTTT
cdr3_aa: CSVLLGGNQPQHF

v_call: TRBV6-6
j_call: TRBJ2-1
d_call: -
clone_size: -
cdr3_nt: TGTGCCAGCAGTTACTCACTGTCCAATGAGCAGTTCTTC
cdr3_aa: CASSYSLSNEQFF

v_call: TRBV9
j_call: TRBJ2-2
d_call: -
clone_size: -
cdr3_nt: TGTGCCAGCAGCGCGCAGGGGTACACCGGGGAGCTGTTTTTT
cdr3_aa: CASSAQGYTGELFF

v_call: TRBV4-1
j_call: TRBJ2-7
d_call: -
clone_size: -
cdr3_nt: TGCGCTTCAACAGGTACCTCGGGCGAGCAGTACTTC
cdr3_aa: CASTGTSGEQYF

v_call: TRBV6-6
j_call: TRBJ1-1
d_call: -
clone_size: -
cdr3_nt: TGTGCCAGCAGCCCGCCATACAGGACCAACACTGAAGCTTTCTTT
cdr3_aa: CASSPPYRTNTEAFF

v_call: TRBV18
j_call: TRBJ1-1
d_call: TRBD1
clone_size: -
cdr3_nt: TGTGCCAGCTCACTGGACAGGGCCGACACTGAAGCTTTCTTT
cdr3_aa: CASSLDRADTEAFF

v_call: TRBV18
j_call: TRBJ2-7
d_call: -
clone_size: -
cdr3_nt: TGTGCCAGCTCGGTAATCGTTGGCGGGTCCTACGAGCAGTACTTC
cdr3_aa: CASSVIVGGSYEQYF

v_call: TRBV28
j_call: TRBJ1-1
d_call: -
clone_size: -
cdr3_nt: TGTGCCAGCACTTTGCGGTACGGAGGATTGAACACTGAAGCTTTCTTT
cdr3_aa: CASTLRYGGLNTEAFF

v_call: TRBV11-2
j_call: TRBJ1-1
d_call: -
clone_size: -
cdr3_nt: TGTGCCAGCAGCTGGACAGTTATGAACACTGAAGCTTTCTTT
cdr3_aa: CASSWTVMNTEAFF

v_call: TRBV30
j_call: TRBJ2-1
d_call: TRBD2
clone_size: -
cdr3_nt: TGTGCCTGGCGTCCTAGCGGGACAAATGAGCAGTTCTTC
cdr3_aa: CAWRPSGTNEQFF

v_call: TRBV28
j_call: TRBJ1-2
d_call: -
clone_size: once
cdr3_nt: TGTGCCAGCACCCCCCGGGGACTCATCAGCTATGGCTACACCTTC
cdr3_aa: CASTPRGLISYGYTF

v_call: TRBV4-1
j_call: TRBJ2-4
d_call: TRBD2
clone_size: -
cdr3_nt: TGCGCCAGCAGCCAACGGACTAGCGGTTTAAAAAACATTCAGTACTTC
cdr3_aa: CASSQRTSGLKNIQYF

v_call: TRBV15
j_call: TRBJ2-2
d_call: -
clone_size: -
cdr3_nt: TGTGCCACCAGCAGCCCTATTACCGGGGAGCTGTTTTTT
cdr3_aa: CATSSPITGELFF

v_call: TRBV5-4
j_call: TRBJ2-7
d_call: TRBD1
clone_size: -
cdr3_nt: TGTGCCAGCAGCCCAGGTCCGGGACAGGGGTGGGGTGAGCAGTACTTC
cdr3_aa: CASSPGPGQGWGEQYF

v_call: TRBV27
j_call: TRBJ2-3
d_call: -
clone_size: -
cdr3_nt: TGTGCCAGCAGTTCGAGAGGGTTAGATACGCAGTATTTT
cdr3_aa: CASSSRGLDTQYF

v_call: TRBV2
j_call: TRBJ1-5
d_call: TRBD1
clone_size: -
cdr3_nt: TGTGCCAGCAGCGACAGGGGTAATCAGCCCCAGCATTTT
cdr3_aa: CASSDRGNQPQHF